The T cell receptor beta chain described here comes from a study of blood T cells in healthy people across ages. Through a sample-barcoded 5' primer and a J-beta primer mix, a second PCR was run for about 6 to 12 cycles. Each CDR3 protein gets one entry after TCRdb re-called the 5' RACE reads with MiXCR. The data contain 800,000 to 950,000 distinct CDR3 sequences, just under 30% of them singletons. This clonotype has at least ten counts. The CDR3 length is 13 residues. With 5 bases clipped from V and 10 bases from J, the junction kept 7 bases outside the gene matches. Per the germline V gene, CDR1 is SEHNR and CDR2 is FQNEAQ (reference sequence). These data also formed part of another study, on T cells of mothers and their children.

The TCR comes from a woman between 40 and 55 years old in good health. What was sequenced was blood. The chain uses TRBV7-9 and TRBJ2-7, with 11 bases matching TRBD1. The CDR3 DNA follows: TGTGCCAGCAGCCGCGGGACAGGGGGACCCCAGTACTTC. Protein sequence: CASSRGTGGPQYF.